What follows describes a single T cell receptor (beta chain). What it binds is unknown. A minimum of one pre-ART and two post-ART PBMC samples existed for each donor. Treatment of all HIV participants took place in the United States. The CDR3 extends over 16 amino acids. Germline V gene sequence: CDR1 SNHLY, CDR2 FYNNEI. V was trimmed by 3 bases and J by 4 bases, leaving 19 bases between them. This specimen belongs to a study of long-term antiretroviral therapy in people with HIV. General observations from the study: Someone took the blood between the mid-2000s and the late 2010s, maybe while older ART regimens were in use. Even long-term ART left TRB diversity below transplant donor controls, despite gains.

Sequencing used immunoSEQ v3.0 at survey level. Here immunoSEQ multiplex PCR was the method, and the copy in TCRdb shows in-frame clones only, minus some. The sample shows 33,000 or so clones, roughly four fifths of them seen only once. V and J are TRBV2 and TRBJ2-7; no clear D. This sequence originates from a man between 18 and 35 years old with HIV. Here the sequenced sample was unsorted PBMCs, taken 0.3 years after starting antiretroviral therapy. This CDR3 is CASSDGSTVYMYEQYF. The CDR3 DNA follows: TGTGCCAGCAGTGATGGTAGTACGGTATATATGTACGAGCAGTACTTC.